The 16 T cell receptor beta chains below come from one sample, sequenced in a study of T cell repertoires in cytomegalovirus infection (dated by TCRdb to between 2018 and 2021). The sequencing machine was an Illumina HiSeq 1500. The public reads were quality trimmed at Q25 with fastp and then assembled into clones with MiXCR by TCRdb, keeping productive beta chains. Each entry merges the rows of one CDR3 protein and shows their most common DNA and genes. Here the sample has over 300,000 distinct CDR3 sequences; 9.5% occur a single time. The top ten clonotypes cover about 4.5% of the sample. Sequenced: PBMCs. These receptors originate from a human donor in good health (CMV status not recorded). Some clones in this sample may be carry-over from other donors' samples.

The table lists this clonotype with a few counts. The chain links TRBV20-1 to TRBJ2-6; tentative D call: TRBD1 (6 bases). V dropped 7 bases and J dropped 2 bases, with 9 bases sitting between them. The CDR3 spans 13 residues. Germline CDR1 reads DFQATT; CDR2 reads SNEGSKA (reference sequence). The CDR3 nucleotides read TGCAGTGGTAGGACAGCTGGGGCCAACGTCCTGACTTTC. This translates into CSGRTAGANVLTF.

The table lists this clonotype with many counts. The chain joins TRBV7-9 to TRBJ1-2; TRBD1 matches 10 bases. V lost 5 bases to trimming and J lost 7 bases; unmatched junction nucleotides: 7. Germline CDR1 is SEHNR and CDR2 is FQNEAQ (reference sequence). The CDR3 length is 14 residues. CDR3 nucleotide sequence: TGTGCCAGCAGCCAAAGGGACAGGGGTGGTGGCTACACCTTC. Translating it yields CASSQRDRGGGYTF.

This clonotype was seen more than once but under ten times. The chain carries TRBV7-2 and TRBJ2-5; D not certain. Germline CDR1 is SGHTA and CDR2 is FQGNSA. CDR3 length equals 13 residues. V was pared by 5 bases and J by 0 bases, with 7 bases between. CDR3 residues: CASSPLNQETQYF. As DNA, the CDR3 is TGTGCCAGCAGCCCCCTCAACCAAGAGACCCAGTACTTC.

The chain carries TRBV6-2 or TRBV6-3 and TRBJ1-4; no definite D call. V lost 7 bases and J 0 bases, leaving 9 bases between the germline ends. The germline V gene encodes CDR1 MNHEY and CDR2 SVGEGT. This CDR3 region has 14 residues. CDR3 nucleotides: TGTGCCAGCACCGCCCGCGCAACTAATGAAAAACTGTTTTTT. Translated, it gives CASTARATNEKLFF.

This clonotype appeared a few times. The chain joins TRBV12-3 or TRBV12-4 to TRBJ2-7, with a possible D match to TRBD1 (5 bases). V dropped 4 bases and J dropped 3 bases, with 10 bases sitting between them. CDR3 size: 13 residues. The CDR3 DNA follows: TGTGCCAGCAGTTCAGGAAGGGGCTACGAGCAGTACTTC. This encodes CASSSGRGYEQYF.

This clonotype was seen at least ten times. V gene TRBV7-6 combines with J gene TRBJ1-3; D is perhaps TRBD1 (5 bases). Germline lookup yields CDR1 SGHVS and CDR2 FNYEAQ. Trimming took 1 base from V and 0 from J, leaving 7 bases between them. CDR3 length: 15 residues. Here the CDR3 DNA reads TGTGCCAGCAGCTTAGACGGGGGCTCTGGAAACACCATATATTTT. Protein: CASSLDGGSGNTIYF.

On this clonotype: A much larger clone lies one base from this, so it may be a read error. The chain uses TRBV11-1 and TRBJ2-1; D remains ambiguous. Germline loops: CDR1 SGHAT, CDR2 FQDESV (reference sequence). This CDR3 spans 17 amino acids. The CDR3 coding sequence is TGTACCAGCAGCCATCCTGCTGAAGGGCCCTATTCGTTTGGGCAGTTCTTC. Protein product: CTSSHPAEGPYSFGQFF. The full variable domain, in which reference TRBV11-1 and TRBJ2-1 provide the parts outside the CDR3, is EAEVAQSPRYKITEKSQAVAFWCDPISGHATLYWYRQILGQGPELLVQFQDESVVDDSQLPKDRFSAERLKGVDSTLKIQPAELGDSAMYLCTSSHPAEGPYSFGQFFGPGTRLTVL.

The rearrangement links TRBV7-3 to TRBJ2-1; 9 nucleotides agree with TRBD1. The CDR3 spans 15 residues. The germline CDR1 and CDR2 sequences are SGHTA and FQGTGA. Losses at the gene ends were 1 base for V and 5 bases for J; bases not matched to a gene: 3. The CDR3 DNA follows: TGTGCCAGCAGCTTAATTGGGACAGGGAACAATGAGCAGTTCTTC. Encoded protein: CASSLIGTGNNEQFF.

This chain joins TRBV2 and TRBJ1-1; D unclear. From germline, CDR1 is SNHLY and CDR2 FYNNEI. The CDR3 is 12 residues long. V was trimmed by 3 bases and J by 10 bases, leaving 12 bases between them. This CDR3 is CASSEPPGRAFF. CDR3 DNA: TGTGCCAGCAGTGAGCCCCCCGGTAGAGCTTTCTTT.

This clonotype was counted only a few times. CDR3 coding DNA: TGTGCCAGCAGTTCGGGCCCCTGGAGTGAGCAGTTCTTC. It codes for CASSSGPWSEQFF. This rearrangement joins TRBV2 to TRBJ2-1; D is ambiguous. Trimming took off 5 bases at V and 9 bases at J, with 14 bases between the two ends. CDR3 length: 13 residues. Germline CDR1 reads SNHLY; CDR2 reads FYNNEI.

This clonotype was counted at least ten times. V usage is TRBV12-3 or TRBV12-4 and J usage is TRBJ2-5; D is perhaps TRBD1 (5 bases). The CDR3 sequence is 14 residues long. V shed 5 bases and J shed 4 bases, with 14 bases lying between them. Written as DNA, the CDR3 is TGTGCCAGCAGTCTTCGACAGAGGTTAGAGACCCAGTACTTC. Its protein is CASSLRQRLETQYF.

This clonotype was counted at least ten times. The rearrangement uses TRBV28 and TRBJ2-1, with 11 bases matching TRBD2. Germline trimming cut 3 bases from V and 0 bases from J; bases unmatched to any gene: 1. Per germline, CDR1 MDHEN and CDR2 SYDVKM. This CDR3 is 16 amino acids long. The CDR3 bases are TGTGCCAGCAGTTTGGGACTAGCGGCCTCCTACAATGAGCAGTTCTTC. Residues: CASSLGLAASYNEQFF. The whole variable domain, remainder taken from reference TRBV28 and TRBJ2-1, is DVKVTQSSRYLVKRTGEKVFLECVQDMDHENMFWYRQDPGLGLRLIYFSYDVKMKEKGDIPEGYSVSREKKERFSLILESASTNQTSMYLCASSLGLAASYNEQFFGPGTRLTVL.

This clonotype was detected only a few times. This CDR3 is CASSPGGAGEAFF. CDR3 nucleotides: TGTGCCAGCAGCCCGGGTGGGGCGGGTGAAGCTTTCTTT. J is TRBJ1-1 and V is TRBV7-2; possible D gene TRBD1, 5 bases. Trimming took off 5 bases at V and 7 bases at J, with 14 bases between the two ends. This CDR3 spans 13 amino acids. The germline gives CDR1 SGHTA, CDR2 FQGNSA.

The gene calls are TRBV15 and TRBJ2-3, with 9 bases identical to TRBD1. Germline trimming cut 5 bases from V and 2 bases from J; bases unmatched to any gene: 5. In germline, CDR1 is LNHNV, CDR2 YYDKDF (reference sequence). The CDR3 extends over 15 amino acids. Written as DNA, the CDR3 is TGTGCCACCAGCGAACACAGGGGGCCCACAGATACGCAGTATTTT. Protein: CATSEHRGPTDTQYF.

V gene TRBV28 combines with J gene TRBJ2-3; 11 nucleotides agree with TRBD2. This CDR3 is built from 16 residues. The germline V gene has CDR1 MDHEN and CDR2 SYDVKM. J was trimmed by 3 bases and V by 5 bases; bases with no gene match: 7. This chain's CDR3 is CASSKPGLAVTDTQYF. CDR3 coding DNA: TGTGCCAGCAGTAAACCGGGACTAGCGGTGACAGATACGCAGTATTTT.

The CDR3 loop reads CASSELHPGLTGSPLHF. The DNA of the CDR3 is TGCGCCAGCAGTGAGTTGCACCCGGGCCTGACAGGTTCACCCCTCCACTTT. The chain employs TRBV10-2 and TRBJ1-6; tentative D call: TRBD1 (6 bases). This CDR3 has 17 residues. V gave up 1 base and J gave up 9 bases, with 19 bases separating them. The germline V gene encodes CDR1 WSHSY and CDR2 SAAADI.